Sequencing of this TCR beta chain was carried out in a study of vaccination and CD4 T cells after COVID-19. Looking at the study overall: Overlapping peptides covering the spike proteins of SARS-CoV-2, HCoV-NL63, HCoV-OC43 and HCoV-229E were added to stimulate cells. Regarding the study as a whole: Within convalescent individuals, 304 out of 307 vaccine-specific clones proved to be spike mono-reactive.

Treatment defined: approximately 9-day PBMC culture with coronavirus spike peptide pools or control peptides (ViraFEST assay). Every well contained 2.1 million or so PBMCs, which were grown with around 10 IU/ml IL-2 and 9 to 10 ug/ml peptide pools. Oncomine TCR Beta short-read sequencing was applied to DNA from cultured CD4+ T cells. Extraction of genomic DNA was performed on cultured CD4+ T cells. TCRdb analysed the PCR reads with MiXCR anew, one entry per CDR3 protein. The sample lists just over 4,000 distinct CDR3 sequences, under 25% occurring once. Worth noting for this clonotype: Its specificity is not known.

Trimming at V came to 4 bases and at J to 1 base, leaving 2 bases not matched to a gene. Per the germline V gene, CDR1 is MNHNS and CDR2 is SASEGT. The CDR3 is 14 residues long. Sequenced: CD4+ T cells from blood, cultured in vitro. The receptor was derived from a human donor who had recovered from COVID-19. The chain couples TRBV6-1 to TRBJ2-5, with TRBD1 identical over 8 bases. CDR3 nucleotides: TGTGCCAGCAGTGGGGGACAGGCCCAAGAGACCCAGTACTTC. Its protein product is CASSGGQAQETQYF.